Listed below are T cell receptor beta chains from one sample, sequenced in a study of T cell responses to AZD1222 COVID-19 vaccine. The protocol was immunoSEQ multiplex PCR, while the TCRdb copy is restricted to in-frame clones and leaves out a portion. Among some 92,000 clones listed, roughly nine tenths were seen once. The material was peripheral blood, obtained on day 0 of AZD1222 vaccination. Receptors were obtained from an adult in good health. Both conserved end residues are part of each CDR3. Fields, in order: D gene, J gene, clone size, V gene, CDR3 DNA, CDR3 protein. The D gene is left open where the match is weak. Expanded clones are given a class, and other clones once, few, many or no size at all.

>-|TRBJ1-5|-|TRBV18
TGTGCCAGCTCACCAAGGGGGGCAGGCTTCAATCAGCCCCAGCATTTT
CASSPRGAGFNQPQHF
>TRBD2|TRBJ2-7|-|TRBV2
TGTGCCAGCATGGGGGCTAGCGGGAGTCTGTACGAGCAGTACTTC
CASMGASGSLYEQYF
>-|TRBJ1-1|-|TRBV10-2
TGCGCCAGCAGTGGATCAAACAGGGCCACTGAAGCTTTCTTT
CASSGSNRATEAFF
>TRBD1|TRBJ2-7|once|TRBV25-1
TGTGCCAGCAGTAACCCCAGGGACAGAACGCGGTACGAGCAGTACTTC
CASSNPRDRTRYEQYF
>-|TRBJ1-5|few|TRBV6-4
TGTGCCAGCAGTGGGGACAGCAATCAGCCCCAGCATTTT
CASSGDSNQPQHF
>TRBD2|TRBJ2-3|-|TRBV5-1
TGCGCCAGCAGCGAAGGAGGCGGGGGGACAGATACGCAGTATTTT
CASSEGGGGTDTQYF
>TRBD1|TRBJ1-6|-|TRBV5-1
TGCGCCAGCAGCTTGGTCGGGGACAGAAATTCACCCCTCCACTTT
CASSLVGDRNSPLHF
>-|TRBJ1-2|-|TRBV27
TGTGCCAGCAGTTCTACAGGGAAAAACAACTATGGCTACACCTTC
CASSSTGKNNYGYTF
>TRBD2|TRBJ2-1|-|TRBV4-3
TGCGCCAGCAGCCAAGATCCCCTAGCGGGGGGTCTGAATGAGCAGTTCTTC
CASSQDPLAGGLNEQFF
>TRBD1|TRBJ2-7|-|TRBV5-1
TGCGCCAGCAGCTTGGCCGGAAGGGGGCTGAGCGAGCAGTACTTC
CASSLAGRGLSEQYF
>-|TRBJ2-1|-|TRBV9
TGTGCCAGCAGCCCTCGGGGGAGCAGCTCCTACAATGAGCAGTTCTTC
CASSPRGSSSYNEQFF
>-|TRBJ2-3|-|TRBV20-1
TGCAGTGCTAGTAGCGGAGGGGACACAGATACGCAGTATTTT
CSASSGGDTDTQYF
>-|TRBJ1-2|-|TRBV29-1
TGCAGCGCTTACGACAGGTCAACGGGTGGCTACACCTTC
CSAYDRSTGGYTF
>TRBD2|TRBJ2-3|-|TRBV5-1
TGCGCCAGCAGCTTTACTACTAGCGGGAGCATCAGCACAGATACGCAGTATTTT
CASSFTTSGSISTDTQYF
>-|TRBJ2-3|-|TRBV14
TGTGCCAGCAGCCAAGTCGGGGCTAGCACAGATACGCAGTATTTT
CASSQVGASTDTQYF
>TRBD1|TRBJ1-6|-|TRBV3-1/TRBV3-2
TGTGCCAGCAGCCCGACAGGGGGCGACCGCGGGTCACCCCTCCACTTT
CASSPTGGDRGSPLHF
>TRBD1|TRBJ2-1|-|TRBV2
TGTGCCAGCAGTGAAAGGACAGGGTTCTACAATGAGCAGTTCTTC
CASSERTGFYNEQFF
>TRBD1|TRBJ1-5|few|TRBV4-2
TGTGCCAGCAGCCAAGATCTCGGACAGGGACATCAGCCCCAGCATTTT
CASSQDLGQGHQPQHF
>-|TRBJ2-1|-|TRBV6-1
TGTGCCAGCAGTGAGCTAGCATCCTACAATGAGCAGTTCTTC
CASSELASYNEQFF
>-|TRBJ1-5|-|TRBV13
TGTGCCAGCAGTTCAGGGTTTAGCAATCAGCCCCAGCATTTT
CASSSGFSNQPQHF
>-|TRBJ2-7|-|TRBV14
TGTGCCAGCAGCTCGCAACCGGGGCAAATTCCAACCTACGAGCAGTACTTC
CASSSQPGQIPTYEQYF
>-|TRBJ2-5|-|TRBV30
TGTGCCTGGAGTTCGTGGTCCCGGAGGGAGGAGACCCAGTACTTC
CAWSSWSRREETQYF
>-|TRBJ2-3|-|TRBV30
TGTGCCTGGAGTGTACGGAGCGGATACACAGATACGCAGTATTTT
CAWSVRSGYTDTQYF
>-|TRBJ1-2|-|TRBV6-1
TGTGCCAGCAGTGAGGGGATACCTAACTATGGCTACACCTTC
CASSEGIPNYGYTF
>-|TRBJ1-1|-|TRBV6-5
TGTGCCAGCAGTAGAGGGGGGACTGAAGCTTTCTTT
CASSRGGTEAFF
>TRBD1|TRBJ1-2|once|TRBV28
TGTGCCAGCAGCCGTACAGGGGGCAACTACTATGGCTACACCTTC
CASSRTGGNYYGYTF
>-|TRBJ1-2|-|TRBV2
TGTGCCAGCAGTGAAGCCAACTATGGCTACACCTTC
CASSEANYGYTF
>-|TRBJ1-1|-|TRBV18
TGTGCCAGCTCACCACCGAATAAACTAAACACTGAAGCTTTCTTT
CASSPPNKLNTEAFF
>TRBD2|TRBJ2-7|-|TRBV5-8
TGTGCCAGCAGCTTGGGGGGACTAGCGGGAGGGCTGTTGACCTACGAGCAGTACTTC
CASSLGGLAGGLLTYEQYF
>-|TRBJ2-1|-|TRBV24-1
TGTGCCACCAGTGATTTCCGGCCCCCAAGCTCCTACAATGAGCAGTTCTTC
CATSDFRPPSSYNEQFF
>-|TRBJ1-4|-|TRBV5-6
TGTGCCAGCAGCTCCCCGATCCGAATGGGGAATGAAAAACTGTTTTTT
CASSSPIRMGNEKLFF
>-|TRBJ1-2|-|TRBV4-3
TGCGCCAGCAGCCAAGATGGGACGTCCCCGGGCTACACCTTC
CASSQDGTSPGYTF
>TRBD1|TRBJ1-2|-|TRBV5-1
TGCGCCAGCAGCTTGGGAGGGACAGGGAACTATGGCTACACCTTC
CASSLGGTGNYGYTF
>-|TRBJ2-1|-|TRBV27
TGTGCCAGCAGCCACACGGGTGAGCAGTTCTTC
CASSHTGEQFF
>TRBD1|TRBJ1-1|once|TRBV10-3
TGTGCCATCAGGGGACAGGGGAACACTGAAGCTTTCTTT
CAIRGQGNTEAFF
>-|TRBJ2-5|-|TRBV10-1
TGCGCCAGCAGGGGGACATTCCAAGAGACCCAGTACTTC
CASRGTFQETQYF
>-|TRBJ2-7|-|TRBV12-3/TRBV12-4
TGTGCCAGCAGGGTAAGGGACTACGAGCAGTACTTC
CASRVRDYEQYF
>TRBD1|TRBJ2-5|-|TRBV11-1
TGTGCCAGCAGCTTGCCTGGGACAGAACAAGAGACCCAGTACTTC
CASSLPGTEQETQYF